What follows are 19 T cell receptor beta chains derived from one specimen sequenced in a study of T-cell reconstitution after alpha-beta-depleted transplantation in children. TCRbeta library construction was performed incorporating unique molecular identifiers. TCRdb used MiXCR to reprocess the PCR reads, holding one entry per CDR3 protein. The sample has roughly 500,000 distinct CDR3 sequences, roughly a tenth seen once. The sample here was PBMCs, taken before TCRalphabeta/CD19-depleted stem cell transplant. These receptors were taken from a child aged 2-15 years with inherited bone marrow failure, due to receive a stem cell transplant.

This clonotype was seen more than once but under ten times. The genes are TRBV29-1 and TRBJ2-5, with 10 nucleotides matching TRBD2. Germline-derived CDR1 and CDR2 are SQVTM and ANQGSEA. Trimming cost V 3 bases and J 3 bases; bases outside gene matches: 13. CDR3 length: 17 amino acids. The CDR3 spells CSVDMLAGVSLEETQYF. The DNA of the CDR3 is TGCAGCGTTGACATGCTAGCGGGAGTTTCCCTCGAAGAGACCCAGTACTTC. The full variable domain, in which reference TRBV29-1 and TRBJ2-5 provide the parts outside the CDR3, is SAVISQKPSRDICQRGTSLTIQCQVDSQVTMMFWYRQQPGQSLTLIATANQGSEATYESGFVIDKFPISRPNLTFSTLTVSNMSPEDSSIYLCSVDMLAGVSLEETQYFGPGTRLLVL.

The chain joins TRBV30 to TRBJ2-5; D may be TRBD1 or TRBD2 (6 bases each). V lost 0 bases and J lost 4, with 15 bases in between. This CDR3 is built from 15 residues. Germline V lookup: CDR1 GTSNPN, CDR2 SVGIG (reference sequence). Here the CDR3 reads CAWSVLGGGSETQYF. The CDR3 bases are TGTGCCTGGAGTGTACTGGGGGGCGGATCAGAGACCCAGTACTTC.

This clonotype was counted a few times. The chain uses TRBV11-2 and TRBJ1-2; D might be TRBD1 (6 bases). Trimming removed 4 bases at V and 7 bases at J, with 16 bases between. The CDR3 is made up of 14 amino acids. Germline V gene sequence: CDR1 SGHAT, CDR2 FQNNGV. CDR3 bases: TGTGCCAGCAGCTCAGATCAGGGGCTGGGTGGCTACACCTTC. Amino acids: CASSSDQGLGGYTF.

Many counts were recorded for this clonotype. This chain's CDR3 is CASSLNRGGREKLFF. The DNA for the CDR3 is TGTGCCAGCAGCTTAAATCGAGGTGGTCGTGAAAAACTGTTTTTT. The genes are TRBV11-2 and TRBJ1-4; D remains ambiguous. This CDR3 comprises 15 residues. V was cut by 2 bases and J by 7 bases, with 14 bases left in between. Germline V gives CDR1 SGHAT, CDR2 FQNNGV. The full variable domain, its missing parts supplied by reference TRBV11-2 and TRBJ1-4, is EAGVAQSPRYKIIEKRQSVAFWCNPISGHATLYWYQQILGQGPKLLIQFQNNGVVDDSQLPKDRFSAERLKGVDSTLKIQPAKLEDSAVYLCASSLNRGGREKLFFGSGTQLSVL.

The sample holds many counts of this clonotype. This chain joins TRBV12-3 or TRBV12-4 and TRBJ2-7; D not resolved. The V and J ends lost 2 bases and 7 bases respectively, with 12 bases between them. CDR3 length: 13 amino acids. CDR3 DNA sequence: TGTGCCAGCAGTTTAAACTGGGAAAGGGAGCAGTACTTC. This encodes CASSLNWEREQYF.

This clonotype came up a few times. The CDR3 is CSACGGGGHVSNQPQHF. CDR3 in DNA: TGCAGTGCTTGCGGGGGGGGAGGGCACGTAAGCAATCAGCCCCAGCATTTT. The chain employs TRBV20-1 and TRBJ1-5; perhaps TRBD1 as D (5 bases). The CDR3 has 17 residues. Trimming stripped 5 bases from V and 1 base from J, with 21 bases between. CDR1 and CDR2 (germline): DFQATT, SNEGSKA (reference sequence).

As regards this clonotype: This sequence may be a read error, since a much larger clone differs from it by one base. The genes are TRBV6-1 and TRBJ2-7, with D hard to call. Germline V gives CDR1 MNHNS, CDR2 SASEGT. The CDR3 contains 15 residues. CDR3 sequence reads: CASSLQRGSSYDQYF. In DNA, the CDR3 is TGTGCCAGCAGCCTACAGCGCGGTAGCTCCTACGACCAGTACTTC.

V is TRBV7-9 and J is TRBJ1-4; 9 bases line up with TRBD1. The germline V gene has CDR1 SEHNR and CDR2 FQNEAQ (reference sequence). The V gene end was trimmed by 1 base and the J gene end by 8 bases; junction bases not matched to a gene: 5. This CDR3 is 15 amino acids long. CDR3 sequence: CASSLDRGPREKLFF. The CDR3 nucleotides are TGTGCCAGCAGCTTAGACAGGGGGCCAAGGGAAAAACTGTTTTTT.

This clonotype was counted only a few times. V gene TRBV7-2 combines with J gene TRBJ2-2; either TRBD1 or TRBD2 may fit D (5 bases each). CDR1 is SGHTA, CDR2 FQGNSA, per germline. V was cut by 5 bases and J by 4 bases, with 14 bases left in between. The CDR3 contains 15 residues. The CDR3 protein is CASSPRGGATGELFF. CDR3 sequence (DNA): TGTGCCAGCAGCCCACGTGGGGGAGCCACCGGGGAGCTGTTTTTT.

As concerns this clonotype: This may be a read error: a much more frequent sequence differs by one nucleotide. Since no conserved phenylalanine or tryptophan closes the CDR3, a read error is the likely cause. The J gene is TRBJ1-1, the V gene TRBV5-5, with D perhaps matching TRBD1 (6 bases). This CDR3 spans 16 amino acids. The V gene lost 4 bases and the J gene lost 2 bases, with 18 bases spanning the gap. The germline V gene encodes CDR1 SGHKS and CDR2 YYEKEE (reference sequence). The CDR3 DNA follows: TGTGCCAGCAGCCTCCTTGCCGGGACAACAAACACTGAAGCTTTCGTT. Protein: CASSLLAGTTNTEAFV.

This clonotype turned up a few times. This chain links TRBV20-1 with TRBJ2-3; the match to TRBD2 covers 8 bases. V gave up 0 bases and J gave up 2 bases; unmatched junction bases: 7. The CDR3 has 16 amino acids. The germline gives CDR1 DFQATT, CDR2 SNEGSKA (reference sequence). CDR3 protein: CSARDLVAGNTDTQYF. The CDR3, as DNA: TGCAGTGCTAGAGATTTGGTAGCGGGGAACACAGATACGCAGTATTTT.

Comments on this clonotype: Possible read error: a much larger clone is one base away. This chain links TRBV7-2 with TRBJ2-7; D remains unclear. This CDR3 has 12 residues. CDR1 is SGHTA and CDR2 is FQGNSA in the germline V gene. V was pared by 3 bases and J by 5 bases, with 8 bases between. The CDR3 region has the DNA TGTGCCAGCAGCTTCGAGGCTCACGAGCAGTACTTC. Translation gives CASSFEAHEQYF.

This clonotype was seen at least ten times. The CDR3 sequence: CASTTASAESYNEQFF. In DNA, the CDR3 is TGTGCCAGCACCACGGCTAGCGCCGAATCCTACAATGAGCAGTTCTTC. The chain couples TRBV5-6 to TRBJ2-1; the D gene is possibly TRBD2 (6 bases). V lost 6 bases, J lost 1 base, and 17 bases lay in between. CDR1 SGHDT and CDR2 YYEEEE come from the germline V gene. This CDR3 spans 16 amino acids.

The V call is TRBV27, the J call TRBJ2-1; a weak D match, TRBD2 (6 bases). V was shortened by 6 bases and J by 6 bases, with 15 bases between the two germline ends. Germline V CDR1 and CDR2: MNHEY, SMNVEV (reference sequence). This CDR3 region has 14 residues. CDR3 region: CASSWGLSTNEQFF. CDR3 DNA sequence: TGTGCCAGCAGCTGGGGACTCTCGACCAATGAGCAGTTCTTC.

This clonotype was observed many times. The chain recombines TRBV7-6 with TRBJ2-2, with D possibly called TRBD1 or TRBD2 (5 bases each). CDR1 and CDR2 (germline): SGHVS, FNYEAQ. Between the trimmed V and J ends, which lost 2 bases and 3 bases, there was a span of 7 bases. This CDR3 region has 14 residues. The CDR3 loop is CASSLRDHTGELFF. The CDR3 DNA reads TGTGCCAGCAGCTTAAGGGACCACACCGGGGAGCTGTTTTTT.

In this sample, this clonotype turned up many times. The chain joins TRBV25-1 to TRBJ2-7; possibly TRBD1 for D (5 bases). Germline V gene sequence: CDR1 MGHDK, CDR2 SYGVNS. Trimming pared 11 bases from V and 2 bases from J, leaving 16 bases between. This CDR3 region has 13 residues. CDR3 DNA sequence: TGTGCCTCGTTGGGGCCCCTTACCTACGAGCAGTACTTC. Translated, it gives CASLGPLTYEQYF.

This clonotype came up a few times. The J gene is TRBJ1-5, the V gene TRBV5-5; 7 nucleotides match TRBD1. CDR1 and CDR2 from the germline V gene are SGHKS and YYEKEE (reference sequence). The V and J ends lost 1 base and 2 bases, in that order; junction bases with no gene match: 6. The CDR3 sequence is 16 residues long. CDR3 loop: CASSLYEGTGNQPQHF. CDR3 DNA sequence: TGTGCCAGCAGCTTGTATGAGGGGACAGGCAATCAGCCCCAGCATTTT.

This clonotype was counted a few times. The gene calls are TRBV11-1 and TRBJ2-7; 10 positions agree with TRBD1. Germline V gene data show CDR1 as SGHAT and CDR2 as FQDESV (reference sequence). The CDR3 consists of 15 residues. The ends lost 1 base at V and 3 bases at J; junction bases unmatched: 3. CDR3 region: CASSLGRTGGYEQYF. CDR3 coding DNA: TGTGCCAGCAGCTTAGGGAGGACAGGGGGCTACGAGCAGTACTTC.

This rearrangement joins TRBV7-8 to TRBJ2-2; D remains ambiguous. Trimming removed 4 bases from V and 3 bases from J, with 12 bases in between. From germline, CDR1 is SGHVS and CDR2 FQNEAQ. The CDR3 spans 15 residues. CDR3 region: CASSSGRPDTGELFF. In DNA, the CDR3 is TGTGCCAGCAGCTCCGGACGGCCCGACACCGGGGAGCTGTTTTTT.